The clone carrying this T cell receptor beta chain was recorded a few times. The source of the sample is a study of molecular identifiers for immune sequencing clone quantification. Study information: In the replicates, RNA derived from about 19,000 or 110,000 naive CD8 cells was divided into five parts, and four were sequenced.

Germline V gene lookup returns CDR1 SEHNR and CDR2 FQNEAQ (reference sequence). V lost 7 bases and J 3 bases, leaving 12 bases between the germline ends. CDR3 length: 14 residues. One entry per CDR3 protein, called by TCRdb with MiXCR from the PCR reads. The sample yields about 640,000 distinct CDR3 sequences, 15% to 20% seen once. The chain is built from TRBV7-9 and TRBJ2-2; tentatively, D is TRBD2 (5 bases). The sequenced material came from naive CD8+ T cells from blood, with Jurkat cell RNA spiked in. As for subset: FACS-sorted CD8+CD4-CCR7+CD45RA+ naive T cells. The receptor's source is a human donor in good health. Some libraries in this study had Jurkat cell RNA spiked in. The CDR3 reads CASINDGDTGELFF. DNA of the CDR3: TGTGCCAGCATCAACGACGGGGACACCGGGGAGCTGTTTTTT.